The TCR beta chain under discussion was sequenced for a study of Ad26.COV2.S vaccination and SARS-CoV-2 variants (dated by TCRdb to about 2021). Describing the broader study: Vaccine-arm donors came from COV1001, a multicentre, randomized, double-blind, placebo-controlled phase I-IIa trial of Ad26.COV2.S in healthy adults. Blinding of investigators to trial group allocation was maintained during experiments and outcome assessment. The TCR-sequenced set comprised around 30 samples: roughly 19 Ad26.COV2.S vaccine recipients, 5 placebo recipients and 8 SARS-CoV-2 convalescent individuals. Dosing of Ad26.COV2.S was intramuscular, at either 5x10^10 or 1x10^11 viral particles, delivered as one shot or as two shots spaced 56 days apart. Trial participants were randomized into five groups of five: low-dose or high-dose Ad26.COV2.S given once or twice, or placebo on both occasions. Sequencing of the TCRbeta repertoire served to evaluate the specificity and breadth of SARS-CoV-2-reactive T cell receptors following Ad26.COV2.S vaccination.

A note on this clone: Its antigen is still unknown. There are no base qualities to consult, and no much larger clone falls within one base.

On the study overall, not on this receptor specifically: The authors noted that total T cell responses may have been underestimated by the TCR breadth and depth analyses. Substantial breadth of spike-specific CD8+ and CD4+ T cell responses was reported after vaccination. The study lacked the statistical power to compare responses across vaccine doses or regimens. Compared with placebo recipients, Ad26.COV2.S recipients showed higher spike-specific TCR breadth (P = 0.0014). Comparable non-spike TCR breadth was observed between vaccine and placebo recipients, consistent with only spike being contained in the vaccine.

The CDR3 numbers 14 residues from cysteine through phenylalanine. The CDR3 DNA has 42 bases and is translated from base 1. From V the trimming removes 3 bases and from J it removes 6 bases, while the gene matches leave 6 bases of the junction unaccounted for. Per the germline V gene, SQVTM is the CDR1 and ANQGSEA is the CDR2. TCRbeta CDR3 regions were sequenced with the immunoSEQ Assay. After extraction, genomic DNA underwent amplification by bias-controlled multiplex PCR, followed by high-throughput sequencing. The study's own analysis went as follows. To quantify the absolute abundance of each unique TCRbeta CDR3 region, sequences were collapsed and filtered. T cell fraction was estimated by normalization of TCRbeta template counts to usable DNA, with usable DNA being measured through amplification of reference genes present in all nucleated cells. Repertoire TCRs were annotated as SARS-CoV-2-specific when V gene, CDR3 amino acid sequence and J gene were exactly matched to a known reactive TCR set. The reference SARS-CoV-2 TCR set was derived from MIRA and filtered for enrichment in COVID-19-positive ImmuneCODE repertoires, a step that removed public or cross-reactive TCRs. Based on the MIRA antigens, annotated TCRs were further analysed at the level of specific ORF or position within ORF. Depth was the summed frequency of annotated unique rearrangements, while breadth was defined as annotated unique rearrangements over total unique productive rearrangements. Group comparisons of TCR breadth used two-sided Wilcoxon rank-sum tests. TCRdb took over this immuneACCESS table, retaining in-frame rearrangements with V and J assigned. Such tables are incomplete; in checked studies, under half of the missing clones stem from an unresolved V gene, and the remainder is unexplained. The DNA gave D and trimming, while V, J and clone size come from that table. For this sample the table gives around 300,000 clones, of which around nine tenths were detected only once. Under 6% of the sample goes to the ten largest clones.

The treatment or condition label here, explained by the study, means: roughly 20 received Ad26.COV2.S at low or high dose, single or two shots; about 5 received placebo; per-sample allocation not given. Repertoires of vaccine and placebo recipients were sequenced from samples collected on day 63 after the first injection. In Cohort 1b, 25 to 30 adults aged 18-55 years were enrolled at a single site in Boston, USA, between 29 July and 7 August 2020. As a vaccine, Ad26.COV2.S was a replication-incompetent adenovirus type 26 vector that expressed a prefusion-stabilized SARS-CoV-2 spike protein derived from the original Wuhan strain.

The TCR sequence derives from a person aged 18-65 years who received the Ad26.COV2.S COVID-19 vaccine or a placebo. The V gene is TRBV29-1 and the J gene is TRBJ1-1, and 11 bases in between align with TRBD1. Sequences were derived from peripheral blood, sampled in a trial of Ad26.COV2.S vaccine versus placebo. The CDR3 is CSVDSMGQGAEAFF. The DNA is TGCAGCGTTGATAGTATGGGACAGGGGGCTGAAGCTTTCTTT.